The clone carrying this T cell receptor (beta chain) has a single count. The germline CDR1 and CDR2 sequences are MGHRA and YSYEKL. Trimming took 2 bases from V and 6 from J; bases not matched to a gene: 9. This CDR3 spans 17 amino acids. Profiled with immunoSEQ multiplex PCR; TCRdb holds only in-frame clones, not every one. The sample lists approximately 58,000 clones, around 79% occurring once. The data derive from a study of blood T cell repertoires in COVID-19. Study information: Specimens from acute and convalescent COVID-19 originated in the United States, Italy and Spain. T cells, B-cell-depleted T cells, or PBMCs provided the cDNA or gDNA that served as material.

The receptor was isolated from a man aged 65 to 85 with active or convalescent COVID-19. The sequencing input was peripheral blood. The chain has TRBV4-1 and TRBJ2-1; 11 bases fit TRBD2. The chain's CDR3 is CASSQLYSGRAFNEQFF. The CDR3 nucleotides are TGCGCCAGCAGCCAACTGTATAGCGGGAGGGCTTTCAATGAGCAGTTCTTC.